A selection of T cell receptor beta chains follows, all from one sample in a study of OX40 agonist ivuxolimab in advanced cancers. Repertoires were generated with immunoSEQ multiplex PCR, while TCRdb's copy carries only in-frame clones and drops some. This table has about 45,000 clones, 85% to 95% appearing once. The sample in question was CD4+ or CD8+ T cells sorted from blood, obtained in a trial of the OX40 agonist ivuxolimab. The receptors were gathered from an adult with an advanced solid tumor such as melanoma, head and neck, liver or kidney cancer. Both conserved end residues are trimmed from each CDR3. Some rows mark clone size as missing; the rest say once, few, many or name a class of expanded clone.

j_gene: TRBJ1-4; abundance: once; v_gene: TRBV27; CDR3aa: ASSFWGRINEKLF
j_gene: TRBJ1-1; abundance: -; v_gene: TRBV11-3; CDR3aa: ASSLGAEAF
j_gene: TRBJ2-5; abundance: -; v_gene: TRBV7-9; CDR3aa: ASSTSLAGGLGETQY
j_gene: TRBJ2-7; abundance: -; v_gene: TRBV4-1; CDR3aa: ASDRVGEQY
j_gene: TRBJ2-7; abundance: -; v_gene: TRBV13; CDR3aa: ASSFQGPYEQY
j_gene: TRBJ2-1; abundance: -; v_gene: TRBV7-9; CDR3aa: ASSLTTNNEQF
j_gene: TRBJ2-7; abundance: -; v_gene: TRBV27; CDR3aa: ASSLGDEQY
j_gene: TRBJ2-2; abundance: -; v_gene: TRBV4-3; CDR3aa: ASSQAIGGAGELF
j_gene: TRBJ1-1; abundance: -; v_gene: TRBV28; CDR3aa: ASSLPGLSNTEAF
j_gene: TRBJ1-4; abundance: -; v_gene: TRBV7-8; CDR3aa: ASSTDTNEKLF
j_gene: TRBJ2-1; abundance: -; v_gene: TRBV6-1; CDR3aa: ASSERPGLADYNEQF
j_gene: TRBJ2-1; abundance: -; v_gene: TRBV7-9; CDR3aa: ASSSLAPSYNEQF
j_gene: TRBJ2-2; abundance: once; v_gene: TRBV25-1; CDR3aa: ATTEQNTGELF
j_gene: TRBJ1-5; abundance: -; v_gene: TRBV15; CDR3aa: ATSTDRNSNQPQH
j_gene: TRBJ2-7; abundance: -; v_gene: TRBV28; CDR3aa: ASSPRGLLHYEQY
j_gene: TRBJ2-5; abundance: -; v_gene: TRBV5-1; CDR3aa: ASSLLGEPQETQY
j_gene: TRBJ1-1; abundance: few; v_gene: TRBV19; CDR3aa: ASKQGANTEAF
j_gene: TRBJ2-7; abundance: -; v_gene: TRBV18; CDR3aa: ASSPPGAEQY
j_gene: TRBJ2-7; abundance: -; v_gene: TRBV28; CDR3aa: ASSFPDSLDEQY
j_gene: TRBJ2-7; abundance: -; v_gene: TRBV18; CDR3aa: ASSPGSHSYEQY
j_gene: TRBJ1-2; abundance: -; v_gene: TRBV6-5; CDR3aa: ASSYTGSIDYT
j_gene: TRBJ2-7; abundance: -; v_gene: TRBV2; CDR3aa: ASSGWPSGDERAY
j_gene: TRBJ2-3; abundance: -; v_gene: TRBV7-9; CDR3aa: ASSSGMGARDTQY
j_gene: TRBJ1-5; abundance: -; v_gene: TRBV27; CDR3aa: ASSSGTGSAVGNQPQH
j_gene: TRBJ1-5; abundance: -; v_gene: TRBV5-6; CDR3aa: ASSPQGNQPQH
j_gene: TRBJ2-7; abundance: -; v_gene: TRBV5-4; CDR3aa: ASSLRLAGPYEQY
j_gene: TRBJ2-7; abundance: -; v_gene: TRBV5-4; CDR3aa: ATNDRVSYEQY
j_gene: TRBJ2-1; abundance: -; v_gene: TRBV18; CDR3aa: ASSLAGEYNEQF
j_gene: TRBJ2-1; abundance: -; v_gene: TRBV5-4; CDR3aa: ASSLDDASSYNEQF
j_gene: TRBJ1-1; abundance: -; v_gene: TRBV2; CDR3aa: ASSRQILDTEAF
j_gene: TRBJ1-1; abundance: -; v_gene: TRBV9; CDR3aa: ASSGGKDSLTEAF
j_gene: TRBJ2-7; abundance: -; v_gene: TRBV10-3; CDR3aa: AVRSKHSGSSYEQY
j_gene: TRBJ1-2; abundance: -; v_gene: TRBV28; CDR3aa: ASSLIGTTATNYGYT